What follows are 26 T cell receptor beta chains derived from one specimen sequenced in a study of T cell changes during pregnancy in multiple sclerosis. Produced via immunoSEQ multiplex PCR; TCRdb's table is partial and in-frame only. The top ten clones hold under 2.5% of a sample with approximately 63,000 clones, roughly nine tenths of them seen once. The input for sequencing was peripheral blood, taken in the third trimester of pregnancy. These receptors were collected from a female donor in good health, enrolled as a control in a pregnancy study.

The V call is TRBV28, the J call TRBJ1-2; D is unclear. Germline CDR1 MDHEN, CDR2 SYDVKM. V lost 2 bases, J lost 5 bases, and 18 bases lay in between. CDR3 length equals 16 residues. For the CDR3, the DNA is TGTGCCAGCAGTTTAGGGTTCGGGTTAACTGAATATGGCTACACCTTC. Its translation is CASSLGFGLTEYGYTF.

The genes are TRBV5-1 and TRBJ2-3; 8 bases agree with TRBD1. V was clipped by 4 bases and J by 1 base; unmatched bases: 11. CDR1 is SGHRS, CDR2 YFSETQ, per germline. This CDR3 is 17 amino acids long. The DNA for the CDR3 is TGCGCCAGCAGCACCTCCACAGGGGGATCCGGCACAGATACGCAGTATTTT. This encodes CASSTSTGGSGTDTQYF.

This chain connects TRBV2 to TRBJ2-1; TRBD2 agrees at 13 bases. V lost 5 bases and J lost 8; bases outside the gene matches: 12. From germline, CDR1 is SNHLY and CDR2 FYNNEI. The CDR3 is made up of 17 amino acids. CDR3 sequence: CASSKGLAGPNLDEQFF. The CDR3 DNA reads as TGTGCCAGCAGTAAGGGACTAGCGGGACCAAATCTGGATGAGCAGTTCTTC.

The chain links TRBV12-5 to TRBJ2-1; 7 bases are shared with TRBD2. Germline CDR1 and CDR2: LGHNT and FRNRAP. The junction had 4 bases not matched to a gene; V was cut back by 4 bases and J by 4 bases. This CDR3 contains 14 residues. CDR3 sequence reads: CASGSSGPYNEQFF. The CDR3 DNA follows: TGTGCTAGTGGTTCTAGCGGCCCATACAATGAGCAGTTCTTC.

This chain links TRBV19 with TRBJ2-7; D is uncertain. Deletions cut 9 bases from V and 1 base from J, with 13 bases between. CDR1 is LNHDA, CDR2 SQIVND, per germline (reference sequence). This CDR3 region has 13 residues. CDR3 nucleotide sequence: TGTGCCAGCTCTAGTGGAATGTCCTACGAGCAGTACTTC. Amino acid sequence: CASSSGMSYEQYF.

The chain links TRBV11-2 to TRBJ2-2, with 11 bases that match TRBD2. J gave up 2 bases and V 5 bases, and 10 bases lay outside the gene matches. Germline CDR1 and CDR2: SGHAT and FQNNGV. This CDR3 is 18 amino acids long. In DNA form, the CDR3 reads TGTGCCAGCAGCCCAGGTAAGGGACTAGCGGATAACACCGGGGAGCTGTTTTTT. Its protein product is CASSPGKGLADNTGELFF.

This sequence joins TRBV6-1 and TRBJ2-7; 12 bases fit TRBD2. Germline CDR1 and CDR2: MNHNS and SASEGT. The CDR3 has 16 residues. With V trimmed by 3 bases and J by 4 bases, 7 bases remained unmatched. This chain's CDR3 is CASSDGLAGGRYEQYF. CDR3 DNA: TGTGCCAGCAGTGACGGGCTAGCGGGGGGGAGGTACGAGCAGTACTTC.

The chain joins TRBV4-1 to TRBJ2-7, with TRBD1 matching over 9 bases. The germline V gene has CDR1 MGHRA and CDR2 YSYEKL. The V gene end was trimmed by 1 base and the J gene end by 4 bases; junction bases not matched to a gene: 8. The CDR3 is 16 amino acids. The chain's CDR3 is CASSQGGDREWYEQYF. For the CDR3, the DNA is TGCGCCAGCAGCCAAGGGGGGGACAGGGAATGGTACGAGCAGTACTTC.

The chain employs TRBV30 and TRBJ2-2; 7 bases fit TRBD2. V lost 3 bases and J lost 3; bases outside the gene matches: 4. The CDR3 has 14 residues. The germline CDR1 and CDR2 sequences are GTSNPN and SVGIG (reference sequence). The DNA of the CDR3 is TGTGCCTGGAGAGGGACTACTTACACCGGGGAGCTGTTTTTT. It translates to CAWRGTTYTGELFF.

This sequence joins TRBV11-2 and TRBJ2-5, with TRBD2 as a possible D gene (5 bases). The CDR3 is 14 amino acids. V was shortened by 5 bases and J by 5 bases, with 15 bases between the two germline ends. CDR1 is SGHAT and CDR2 is FQNNGV in the germline V gene. The DNA for the CDR3 is TGTGCCAGCAGCCAGGCCATCACGGGGGAGACCCAGTACTTC. Translating gives CASSQAITGETQYF. Filled out from reference TRBV11-2 and TRBJ2-5, the complete variable domain reads EAGVAQSPRYKIIEKRQSVAFWCNPISGHATLYWYQQILGQGPKLLIQFQNNGVVDDSQLPKDRFSAERLKGVDSTLKIQPAKLEDSAVYLCASSQAITGETQYFGPGTRLLVL.

The genes are TRBV9 and TRBJ2-7, with 7 bases identical to TRBD1. CDR1 SGDLS and CDR2 YYNGEE come from the germline V gene. V was clipped by 3 bases and J by 0 bases; unmatched bases: 9. The CDR3 loop spans 16 amino acids. CDR3 amino acids: CASSEGSGTVSYEQYF. As DNA, the CDR3 is TGTGCCAGCAGCGAGGGATCCGGGACAGTCTCCTACGAGCAGTACTTC.

The CDR3 reads CASSLRSGGNTGELFF. CDR3 nucleotides: TGTGCCAGCAGTTTACGATCAGGGGGAAACACCGGGGAGCTGTTTTTT. The rearrangement links TRBV27 to TRBJ2-2; 7 bases are a match to TRBD1. The CDR3 loop spans 16 amino acids. Unmatched junction bases numbered 5, after V lost 2 bases and J lost 2 bases. Per the germline V gene, CDR1 is MNHEY and CDR2 is SMNVEV (reference sequence).

The chain recombines TRBV7-3 with TRBJ2-2; 12 bases map to TRBD2. Trimming took 7 bases from V and 7 from J; bases not matched to a gene: 7. The CDR3 sequence is 15 residues long. Per germline, CDR1 SGHTA and CDR2 FQGTGA. The CDR3 DNA reads as TGTGCCAGCACTAGCGGGGGGGCCTATGGCGGGGAGCTGTTTTTT. Its translation: CASTSGGAYGGELFF.

This chain uses TRBV5-6 with TRBJ2-3, with TRBD2 matching over 8 bases. V was pared by 3 bases and J by 6 bases, with 9 bases of the junction left unmatched. This CDR3 spans 15 amino acids. Germline V lookup: CDR1 SGHDT, CDR2 YYEEEE. The CDR3 sequence is CASSSSGTSRDTQYF. CDR3 coding DNA: TGTGCCAGCAGCTCCTCCGGGACTAGTAGGGATACGCAGTATTTT.

CDR3 bases: TGTGCCCGTCAACAGGGTGGGCTAGGAAACACCATATATTTT. Its translation is CARQQGGLGNTIYF. This chain links TRBV30 with TRBJ1-3, with a possible D match to TRBD1 (6 bases). CDR1 is GTSNPN and CDR2 is SVGIG in the germline V gene (reference sequence). The CDR3 consists of 14 residues. With 8 bases removed from V and 4 bases from J, the gap between germline ends came to 18 bases.

On this clone: The germline gene is not matched at one end of the junction; a read error may be the cause. The chain joins TRBV6-5 to TRBJ1-2; weak D call: TRBD1 (5 bases). This CDR3 is 14 amino acids long. Germline loops: CDR1 MNHEY, CDR2 SVGAGI. CDR3 nucleotide sequence: TGTGCCAGCAGCTACTGGGCGGGGGAAGGGGGCTACACCTTC. Protein product: CASSYWAGEGGYTF.

The V call is TRBV7-2, the J call TRBJ2-7, with TRBD2 matching 11 bases. Germline-derived CDR1 and CDR2 are SGHTA and FQGNSA. CDR3 length equals 16 residues. Losses at the gene ends were 5 bases for V and 1 base for J; bases not matched to a gene: 7. The CDR3 spells CASSRLTSGSSYEQYF. CDR3 coding DNA: TGTGCCAGCAGCCGTCTCACTAGCGGGAGTTCCTACGAGCAGTACTTC.

V usage is TRBV27 and J usage is TRBJ1-2; 10 bases are shared with TRBD1. The J segment lost 9 bases and the V segment lost 10 bases, leaving 11 bases of the junction unmatched. The V gene's germline CDR1 is MNHEY and CDR2 SMNVEV (reference sequence). CDR3 size: 13 residues. DNA for the CDR3: TGTGCCACTACGGACAGGGGGAAAAGGAGCTACACCTTC. Translated, it gives CATTDRGKRSYTF.

The chain carries TRBV19 and TRBJ1-1; possible D gene TRBD1, 5 bases. V lost 5 bases to trimming and J lost 1 base, with 20 bases between them. Germline V gene lookup returns CDR1 LNHDA and CDR2 SQIVND (reference sequence). The CDR3 loop spans 17 amino acids. CDR3 sequence: CASSESVYYRKNTEAFF. The CDR3 region has the DNA TGTGCCAGTAGTGAGTCGGTTTATTACAGGAAGAACACTGAAGCTTTCTTT.

V usage is TRBV4-2 and J usage is TRBJ2-3; D unclear. Germline CDR1 and CDR2: LGHNA and YNFKEQ. V gave up 1 base and J gave up 8 bases, with 13 bases separating them. The CDR3 runs 14 residues. The CDR3 nucleotides are TGTGCCAGCAGCCAAGTTACCGAGGCTAGTACGCAGTATTTT. Amino acids: CASSQVTEASTQYF.

The gene calls are TRBV27 and TRBJ1-5, with TRBD1 identical over 8 bases. Germline lookup yields CDR1 MNHEY and CDR2 SMNVEV (reference sequence). This CDR3 is built from 18 residues. After removal of 6 bases from V and 1 base from J, the junction contained 14 bases not matched to a gene. The CDR3 DNA reads TGTGCCAGCAGCCCCGGACAGGGAGGAGGATGGAGCAATCAGCCCCAGCATTTT. Protein product: CASSPGQGGGWSNQPQHF.

This CDR3 is CASSEGASGNYEQYF. The DNA of the CDR3 is TGTGCCAGCAGTGAAGGGGCTAGCGGGAACTACGAGCAGTACTTC. V is TRBV2 and J is TRBJ2-7, with 9 bases that match TRBD2. V trimming: 1 base; J trimming: 3 bases; junction bases outside the gene matches: 4. The V gene's germline CDR1 is SNHLY and CDR2 FYNNEI. CDR3 length: 15 amino acids. The full variable domain, in which reference TRBV2 and TRBJ2-7 provide the parts outside the CDR3, is EPEVTQTPSHQVTQMGQEVILRCVPISNHLYFYWYRQILGQKVEFLVSFYNNEISEKSEIFDDQFSVERPDGSNFTLKIRSTKLEDSAMYFCASSEGASGNYEQYFGPGTRLTVT.

This clone was seen a handful of times. The chain couples TRBV7-9 to TRBJ1-1, with TRBD1 as a possible D gene (6 bases). The ends were cut back, 5 bases at V and 4 bases at J, with 11 bases in the middle. There are 13 residues in the CDR3. Germline assignment: CDR1 SEHNR and CDR2 FQNEAQ (reference sequence). The CDR3 here is CASSRTGFTEAFF. The CDR3 DNA reads TGTGCCAGCAGCCGTACAGGGTTCACTGAAGCTTTCTTT.

This clone was observed once. The V and J genes are TRBV5-1 and TRBJ2-7, with D possibly matching TRBD1 (6 bases). The germline V gene encodes CDR1 SGHRS and CDR2 YFSETQ. This CDR3 contains 15 residues. V was shortened by 1 base and J by 10 bases, with 21 bases between the two germline ends. As DNA, the CDR3 is TGCGCCAGCAGCTTGACAGGACAGAGCCCTAATAATCAGTACTTC. Amino acid sequence: CASSLTGQSPNNQYF.

The J gene is TRBJ1-6, the V gene TRBV7-8, with a possible D match to TRBD1 (6 bases). Germline CDR1 and CDR2: SGHVS and FQNEAQ. The CDR3 runs to 17 residues. Trimming left V 4 bases short and J 0 bases short, with 13 bases between. CDR3 protein: CASSSRQASSYNSPLHF. In nucleotides, the CDR3 is TGTGCCAGCAGCTCGCGACAGGCGAGCTCCTATAATTCACCCCTCCACTTT.

The CDR3: CASSLAGKDYGYTF. CDR3 nucleotides: TGTGCCAGCAGCTTGGCAGGGAAGGACTATGGCTACACCTTC. This sequence joins TRBV5-4 and TRBJ1-2; D is possibly TRBD1 (5 bases). The ends were cut back, 0 bases at V and 3 bases at J, with 9 bases in the middle. Germline CDR1 is SGHNT and CDR2 is YYREEE (reference sequence). The CDR3 covers 14 residues.